The 24 T cell receptor beta chains presented below share a single source sample, sequenced in a study of early T cells in non-severe SARS-CoV-2 infection. Each CDR3 protein is one row after TCRdb ran MiXCR on the 5' RACE reads. Of approximately 19,000 distinct CDR3 sequences in the sample, around 5.7% are singletons; the top ten hold 6% to 8%. Material for sequencing was whole blood. The receptors were sampled from an adult who was a healthcare worker with PCR-confirmed SARS-CoV-2 infection or an uninfected control (not recorded which).

This clonotype was observed at least ten times. The chain couples TRBV4-2 to TRBJ2-7; D unresolved. CDR1 is LGHNA and CDR2 is YNFKEQ in the germline V gene. Trimming removed 0 bases from V and 2 bases from J, with 11 bases in between. The CDR3 is 15 residues long. CDR3 sequence reads: CASSQEVGSPYEQYF. The CDR3 bases are TGTGCCAGCAGCCAAGAGGTCGGCAGTCCCTACGAGCAGTACTTC.

The chain is built from TRBV25-1 and TRBJ2-7, with D perhaps assigned TRBD1 or TRBD2 (5 bases each). The CDR3 consists of 11 residues. In germline, CDR1 is MGHDK, CDR2 SYGVNS. The germline V and J ends were trimmed by 6 bases and 6 bases, with 9 bases remaining between them. CDR3 nucleotide sequence: TGTGCCAGCAGCTCAGGGACCGAGCAGTACTTC. It specifies CASSSGTEQYF.

This clonotype was observed a handful of times. The chain recombines TRBV7-8 with TRBJ1-3; 8 nucleotides agree with TRBD1. The J segment lost 0 bases and the V segment lost 5 bases, leaving 9 bases of the junction unmatched. The CDR3 runs to 17 residues. Germline V CDR1 and CDR2: SGHVS, FQNEAQ. The CDR3 protein is CASSPSRTGFSGNTIYF. The CDR3 DNA sequence: TGTGCCAGCAGCCCGAGCCGGACAGGGTTCTCTGGAAACACCATATATTTT.

Many counts were recorded for this clonotype. The chain combines TRBV3-1 with TRBJ2-5; D not resolved. V was cut by 6 bases and J by 4 bases, with 21 bases left in between. The CDR3 is 16 amino acids. The V gene's germline CDR1 is LGHDT and CDR2 YNNKEL (reference sequence). CDR3 region: CASRDPNFGSTETQYF. The CDR3 nucleotides are TGTGCCAGCAGGGACCCTAACTTTGGTTCTACAGAGACCCAGTACTTC.

This clonotype appeared many times. The chain couples TRBV12-3 or TRBV12-4 to TRBJ2-7, with TRBD1 matching 7 bases. V lost 5 bases and J lost 1; bases outside the gene matches: 8. This CDR3 is 15 amino acids long. As DNA, the CDR3 is TGTGCCAGCAGTCCCCGGGACAGACTTTCCTACGAGCAGTACTTC. This gives the protein CASSPRDRLSYEQYF.

This clonotype was counted many times. The genes are TRBV12-3 or TRBV12-4 and TRBJ1-2, with D possibly being TRBD1 (5 bases). V shed 4 bases and J shed 1 base, with 13 bases lying between them. CDR3 length: 15 amino acids. For the CDR3, the DNA is TGTGCCAGCAGTTCATACCTTGGGGGTAACTATGGCTACACCTTC. Translated: CASSSYLGGNYGYTF.

In this sample, this clonotype turned up many times. This chain connects TRBV20-1 to TRBJ1-6, with TRBD1 matching 9 bases. In germline, CDR1 is DFQATT, CDR2 SNEGSKA (reference sequence). This CDR3 is built from 15 residues. V was pared by 1 base and J by 6 bases, with 4 bases of the junction left unmatched. The CDR3 DNA sequence: TGCAGTGCTAGAGTGGGGGACAGGGTTAATTCACCCCTCCACTTT. Amino acids: CSARVGDRVNSPLHF.

Relative to its sample, this clonotype is medium-sized. The gene calls are TRBV4-1 and TRBJ1-4; D is uncertain. Trimming pared 1 base from V and 3 bases from J, leaving 6 bases between. The germline CDR1 and CDR2 sequences are MGHRA and YSYEKL. The CDR3 has 14 residues. The CDR3 spells CASSQGGPNEKLFF. CDR3 nucleotide sequence: TGCGCCAGCAGCCAAGGGGGTCCTAATGAAAAACTGTTTTTT.

The rearrangement links TRBV20-1 to TRBJ2-7; a possible D gene is TRBD1 (5 bases). Trimming removed 1 base from V and 4 bases from J, with 8 bases in between. There are 12 residues in the CDR3. Germline CDR1 DFQATT, CDR2 SNEGSKA (reference sequence). Written as DNA, the CDR3 is TGCAGTGCTAGAGTCAGGGATTACGAGCAGTACTTC. Protein product: CSARVRDYEQYF.

This clonotype has ten or more counts. The chain uses TRBV6-4 and TRBJ1-1; tentative D call: TRBD1 (6 bases). There are 15 residues in the CDR3. Germline CDR1 and CDR2: MRHNA and SNTAGT. The V end was cut by 6 bases, the J end by 2 bases, with 16 bases between. The CDR3 protein is CASSLEVGGNTEAFF. CDR3 coding DNA: TGTGCCAGCAGCCTGGAAGTAGGGGGAAACACTGAAGCTTTCTTT.

This clonotype was counted ten times or more. V gene TRBV4-1 combines with J gene TRBJ2-2; D is unclear. Per germline, CDR1 MGHRA and CDR2 YSYEKL. V lost 3 bases, J lost 4 bases, and 12 bases lay in between. The CDR3 has 15 amino acids. The CDR3 region has the DNA TGCGCCAGCAGCCAGCCCCTGCGCGGCACCGGGGAGCTGTTTTTT. This translates into CASSQPLRGTGELFF.

The V call is TRBV28, the J call TRBJ1-1; D is uncertain. CDR1 MDHEN and CDR2 SYDVKM come from the germline V gene. V was clipped by 6 bases and J by 1 base, with 12 bases between them. The CDR3 sequence is 14 residues long. The CDR3, as DNA: TGTGCCAGCAGGTCGGAGACCGGGAACACTGAAGCTTTCTTT. It specifies CASRSETGNTEAFF.

By share, this clonotype ranks as medium-sized. The V and J genes are TRBV6-4 and TRBJ2-2, with 9 nucleotides matching TRBD2. This CDR3 comprises 16 residues. The ends lost 0 bases at V and 3 bases at J; junction bases unmatched: 2. Per the germline V gene, CDR1 is MRHNA and CDR2 is SNTAGT. The CDR3 loop reads CASSDSIAGDTGELFF. The CDR3 DNA reads as TGTGCCAGCAGTGACTCGATAGCGGGAGACACCGGGGAGCTGTTTTTT.

This clonotype was detected ten times or more. The rearrangement uses TRBV29-1 and TRBJ2-3; 9 bases are shared with TRBD2. CDR1 and CDR2 (germline): SQVTM, ANQGSEA. The CDR3 consists of 15 residues. V shed 3 bases and J 2 bases; nucleotides not matched to a gene: 6. The CDR3 reads CSVERLAGSTDTQYF. CDR3 sequence (DNA): TGCAGCGTTGAGAGGCTAGCGGGGTCCACAGATACGCAGTATTTT.

This clonotype was found many times. V is TRBV5-1 and J is TRBJ1-1; 12 nucleotides agree with TRBD1. This CDR3 spans 15 amino acids. V shed 7 bases and J 2 bases; nucleotides not matched to a gene: 6. Germline CDR1 reads SGHRS; CDR2 reads YFSETQ. The CDR3 is CASWLGQGANTEAFF. In DNA form, the CDR3 reads TGCGCCAGCTGGCTGGGACAGGGGGCCAACACTGAAGCTTTCTTT.

This clonotype was observed many times. The J gene is TRBJ1-2, the V gene TRBV7-8; tentative D call: TRBD1 (5 bases). Trimming took 7 bases from V and 7 from J, leaving 19 bases between them. CDR3 length: 14 residues. Germline-derived CDR1 and CDR2 are SGHVS and FQNEAQ. The CDR3 DNA reads TGTGCCAGCACCACTGGCATGGCAGGGACTGGCTACACCTTC. Protein sequence: CASTTGMAGTGYTF.

This clonotype was observed many times. The rearrangement uses TRBV27 and TRBJ2-2, with D maybe TRBD1 (6 bases). V lost 3 bases and J lost 6, with 11 bases in between. Germline CDR1 and CDR2: MNHEY and SMNVEV (reference sequence). This CDR3 contains 14 residues. CDR3 nucleotides: TGTGCCAGCAGTTTCCCTTCAGGGGCCGGGGAGCTGTTTTTT. Residues: CASSFPSGAGELFF.

By share, this clonotype ranks as medium-sized. The V call is TRBV21-1, the J call TRBJ2-3; the D segment call TRBD1 is taken from the table without a DNA check. TRBV21-1 is an annotated pseudogene. This CDR3 contains 15 residues. The chain's CDR3 is CASSIQPWGTDTQYF. CDR3 DNA: TGTGCCAGCAGTATACAGCCCTGGGGCACAGATACGCAGTATTTT.

This clonotype is judged medium-sized. The chain uses TRBV7-2 and TRBJ2-1; no reliable D call. Trimming took 5 bases from V and 4 from J, leaving 15 bases between them. Per germline, CDR1 SGHTA and CDR2 FQGNSA. The CDR3 length is 15 residues. The CDR3 nucleotides read TGTGCCAGCAGCCCGGCTAGGCCACCTTACAATGAGCAGTTCTTC. It yields the protein CASSPARPPYNEQFF.

This clonotype was observed a handful of times. V gene TRBV21-1 combines with J gene TRBJ2-3. TRBV21-1 constitutes a pseudogene. The CDR3 spans 16 residues. CDR3 nucleotide sequence: TGTGCCAGCAGCAAAGTCAGTGTCACTAGCACAGATACGCAGTATTTT. It translates to CASSKVSVTSTDTQYF.

This clonotype came up many times. J is TRBJ2-1 and V is TRBV20-1, with D hard to call. This CDR3 spans 13 amino acids. V was pared by 5 bases and J by 9 bases, with 17 bases between. Germline V gene sequence: CDR1 DFQATT, CDR2 SNEGSKA (reference sequence). In DNA form, the CDR3 reads TGCAGTGCTGCTACCCTTCTCGGATCTGAGCAGTTCTTC. Amino acid sequence: CSAATLLGSEQFF.

This clonotype was observed many times. The chain is built from TRBV15 and TRBJ2-4, with no clear D. The germline CDR1 and CDR2 sequences are LNHNV and YYDKDF (reference sequence). V was shortened by 0 bases and J by 0 bases, with 18 bases between the two germline ends. The CDR3 runs to 19 residues. The CDR3 coding sequence is TGTGCCACCAGCAGAGATATAGGGCCGAATCAACTAGCCAAAAACATTCAGTACTTC. Translated: CATSRDIGPNQLAKNIQYF.

The chain uses TRBV20-1 and TRBJ2-1; tentatively, D is TRBD1 or TRBD2 (5 bases each). Germline CDR1 is DFQATT and CDR2 is SNEGSKA (reference sequence). The V and J ends lost 6 bases and 0 bases respectively, with 15 bases between them. CDR3 size: 15 residues. CDR3 in DNA: TGCAGTGCGCACCCGGGACCCGTCTCCTACAATGAGCAGTTCTTC. Protein sequence: CSAHPGPVSYNEQFF.

This clonotype was found many times. The J gene is TRBJ2-2, the V gene TRBV4-1, with D perhaps TRBD2 (6 bases). The CDR3 sequence is 15 residues long. Per the germline V gene, CDR1 is MGHRA and CDR2 is YSYEKL. The V end lost 4 bases, the J end lost 2 bases, and 11 bases lay between the germline ends. CDR3 sequence: CASSLLGGNTGELFF. The CDR3 DNA is TGCGCCAGCAGCCTGTTGGGGGGAAACACCGGGGAGCTGTTTTTT.